The 21 T cell receptor beta chains below were found in one sample sequenced in a study of shared clonotypes between healthy human individuals. Data came from immunoSEQ multiplex PCR; TCRdb stores just in-frame clones and leaves some out. The sample includes around 510,000 clones, around 77% of them seen just once. The sequenced sample consisted of PBMCs. These receptors came from a woman aged 40-49 years in good health. Some clones in this sample may be carry-over from other donors' samples.

As concerns this clone: Other nucleotide sequences in the sample specify the same CDR3. The chain is built from TRBV5-4 and TRBJ2-1; a weak D match, TRBD2 (6 bases). V lost 0 bases and J lost 7, with 8 bases in between. Germline V CDR1 and CDR2: SGHNT, YYREEE (reference sequence). The CDR3 is made up of 13 amino acids. CDR3 in amino acids: CASSLVGGNEQFF. The DNA of the CDR3 is TGTGCCAGCAGCTTGGTAGGAGGGAATGAGCAGTTCTTC.

Note on this clone: This CDR3 fails to terminate in the conserved phenylalanine or tryptophan, so it likely reflects a read error. The chain uses TRBV2 and TRBJ2-7; 9 bases map to TRBD2. Germline CDR1 is SNHLY and CDR2 is FYNNEI. Trimming at V came to 10 bases and at J to 1 base, leaving 11 bases not matched to a gene. The CDR3 runs to 15 residues. The CDR3 nucleotides read TGTGCCACACCCGGGGCCAGCGGGAGGTCCTACGAGCAGTACTCC. It translates to CATPGASGRSYEQYS.

The gene calls are TRBV28 and TRBJ1-3; no reliable D call. Germline CDR1 is MDHEN and CDR2 is SYDVKM. Between the trimmed V and J ends, which lost 2 bases and 4 bases, there was a span of 18 bases. The CDR3 has 17 residues. CDR3 coding DNA: TGTGCCAGCAGTTTAATATCGTTACCATTGACAGGAAACACCATATATTTT. Its protein product is CASSLISLPLTGNTIYF.

Only a few counts were recorded for this clone. This sequence joins TRBV27 and TRBJ2-2, with D unresolved. The CDR3 contains 9 residues. V was clipped by 8 bases and J by 9 bases, with 4 bases between them. In germline, CDR1 is MNHEY, CDR2 SMNVEV (reference sequence). The CDR3 DNA reads TGTGCCAGCCCCTGGGAGCTGTTTTTT. Translated, it gives CASPWELFF.

This clone has a handful of counts. V usage is TRBV4-1 and J usage is TRBJ2-3, with TRBD2 identical over 11 bases. Trimming took 4 bases from V and 4 from J; bases not matched to a gene: 7. This CDR3 has 16 residues. The germline V gene encodes CDR1 MGHRA and CDR2 YSYEKL. The chain's CDR3 is CASSRILAGESDTQYF. In DNA, the CDR3 is TGCGCCAGCAGCCGAATACTAGCGGGAGAGTCAGATACGCAGTATTTT.

This rearrangement joins TRBV27 to TRBJ2-7; D is unresolved. The V end lost 5 bases, the J end lost 0 bases, and 14 bases lay between the germline ends. The CDR3 length is 15 residues. CDR1 and CDR2 (germline): MNHEY, SMNVEV (reference sequence). The CDR3 DNA follows: TGTGCCAGCAGTCCGAGAATATCTAACTCCTACGAGCAGTACTTC. It yields the protein CASSPRISNSYEQYF.

V gene TRBV25-1 combines with J gene TRBJ2-7, with 7 bases fitting TRBD2. The CDR3 runs 16 residues. V dropped 1 base and J dropped 6; count of bases not matched to a gene: 12. Germline CDR1 reads MGHDK; CDR2 reads SYGVNS. The CDR3 DNA follows: TGTGCCAGCAGTGAATGCCGGGAAGCGGGGTGCAGCGAGCAGTACTTC. Its protein product is CASSECREAGCSEQYF.

The chain employs TRBV5-1 and TRBJ2-2; D possibly corresponds to TRBD2 (5 bases). The CDR3 has 16 amino acids. Trimming left V 1 base short and J 3 bases short, with 13 bases between. The germline gives CDR1 SGHRS, CDR2 YFSETQ. In DNA, the CDR3 is TGCGCCAGCAGCTTGATGAGGCCCGGGGACACCGGGGAGCTGTTTTTT. Protein: CASSLMRPGDTGELFF.

DNA for the CDR3: TGTGCCAGCAGCGTAGCGGGACCCTACCAAGAGACCCAGTACTTC. Translated, it gives CASSVAGPYQETQYF. The chain couples TRBV5-6 to TRBJ2-5; 8 nucleotides align to TRBD2. CDR3 length: 15 residues. The germline V gene encodes CDR1 SGHDT and CDR2 YYEEEE. V lost 4 bases, J lost 0 bases, and 5 bases stayed unmatched.

In regard to this clone: A single base separates this from a much larger clone, so it may be a read error. The CDR3 nucleotides read TGTGCCTGGAGGGGTGGATCAGGGGGGCGCACCTACAATGAGCAGTTCTTC. Translated, it gives CAWRGGSGGRTYNEQFF. J is TRBJ2-1 and V is TRBV30; D may be TRBD1 (7 bases). Germline CDR1 and CDR2: GTSNPN and SVGIG (reference sequence). Between the trimmed V and J ends, which lost 3 bases and 2 bases, there was a span of 20 bases. This CDR3 has 17 amino acids.

In this sample, this clone turned up once. This sequence joins TRBV6-1 and TRBJ1-3, with TRBD1 matching over 9 bases. Germline CDR1 MNHNS, CDR2 SASEGT. Unmatched junction bases numbered 6, after V lost 3 bases and J lost 0 bases. CDR3 length: 17 residues. CDR3 bases: TGTGCCAGCAGTGAGAGCGGGACAGGGAACTCTGGAAACACCATATATTTT. It translates to CASSESGTGNSGNTIYF.

This clone was found once. The chain uses TRBV14 and TRBJ2-1; D is uncertain. Germline lookup yields CDR1 SGHDN and CDR2 FVKESK. The CDR3 consists of 14 residues. V dropped 5 bases and J dropped 2 bases, with 10 bases sitting between them. The CDR3 is CASSSLWTYNEQFF. In DNA form, the CDR3 reads TGTGCCAGCAGCTCCTTGTGGACCTACAATGAGCAGTTCTTC.

The chain recombines TRBV6-1 with TRBJ1-3; 9 bases fit TRBD1. From germline, CDR1 is MNHNS and CDR2 SASEGT. V shed 9 bases, J shed 10 bases, and the junction held 10 bases outside the gene matches. CDR3 length: 13 amino acids. In DNA, the CDR3 is TGTGCCAGTCCAGGCCCGGGACAGGGAACCATATATTTT. As protein: CASPGPGQGTIYF.

This chain uses TRBV11-3 with TRBJ1-1; 7 positions match TRBD1. The CDR3 extends over 19 amino acids. The trim removed 3 bases at V and 1 base at J, leaving 17 bases unmatched. Germline CDR1 is SGHNT and CDR2 is YENEEA. The CDR3 here is CASSLSVPWGTVKNTEAFF. The CDR3 nucleotides are TGTGCCAGCAGCTTGTCGGTCCCGTGGGGGACAGTAAAGAACACTGAAGCTTTCTTT.

Concerning this clone: Other DNA sequences within the sample encode an identical CDR3. The rearrangement uses TRBV2 and TRBJ2-7; 7 nucleotides line up with TRBD1. The CDR3 contains 12 residues. Trimming cost V 6 bases and J 3 bases; bases outside gene matches: 2. Germline V gene data show CDR1 as SNHLY and CDR2 as FYNNEI. The CDR3 bases are TGTGCCAGCAGGGGGGACAGCTACGAGCAGTACTTC. It specifies CASRGDSYEQYF. The variable domain in full, completed from reference TRBV2 and TRBJ2-7, reads EPEVTQTPSHQVTQMGQEVILRCVPISNHLYFYWYRQILGQKVEFLVSFYNNEISEKSEIFDDQFSVERPDGSNFTLKIRSTKLEDSAMYFCASRGDSYEQYFGPGTRLTVT.

With regard to this clone: Other DNA sequences in this sample translate to the same CDR3. This rearrangement joins TRBV7-2 to TRBJ1-2; D unresolved. Trimming shortened V by 2 bases and J by 0 bases, and 4 bases separated the two germline ends. The CDR3 is made up of 13 amino acids. CDR1 SGHTA and CDR2 FQGNSA come from the germline V gene. This chain's CDR3 is CASSLTANYGYTF. The CDR3 DNA sequence: TGTGCCAGCAGCTTAACGGCTAACTATGGCTACACCTTC.

As regards this clone: A read error is likely here: a far larger clone is one base away. The V call is TRBV7-9, the J call TRBJ2-1; tentatively, D is TRBD1 or TRBD2 (5 bases each). The V and J ends lost 5 bases and 2 bases respectively, with 16 bases between them. CDR1 and CDR2 from the germline V gene are SEHNR and FQNEAQ (reference sequence). The CDR3 covers 16 residues. The CDR3 here is CASSPPEGTPYNEQFF. The CDR3 coding sequence is TGTGCCAGCAGCCCCCCCGAAGGGACCCCCTACAATGAGCAGTTCTTC.

This clone was seen at least ten times. The chain combines TRBV19 with TRBJ1-4, with D tentatively TRBD1 (5 bases). Germline V CDR1 and CDR2: LNHDA, SQIVND (reference sequence). The V and J ends lost 7 bases and 0 bases respectively, with 12 bases between them. The CDR3 extends over 15 amino acids. In DNA form, the CDR3 reads TGTGCCAGTACTAGGGACCTATCAACTAATGAAAAACTGTTTTTT. Translating gives CASTRDLSTNEKLFF.

The count of this clone is one. The chain has TRBV4-1 and TRBJ2-7; TRBD2 matches 9 bases. Germline trimming cut 2 bases from V and 2 bases from J; bases unmatched to any gene: 7. The V gene's germline CDR1 is MGHRA and CDR2 YSYEKL. The CDR3 loop spans 16 amino acids. CDR3 protein: CASSQLVAGDPYEQYF. As DNA, the CDR3 is TGCGCCAGCAGCCAACTAGTAGCGGGAGACCCCTACGAGCAGTACTTC.

J is TRBJ2-1 and V is TRBV6-1; 7 bases agree with TRBD2. Germline V gene sequence: CDR1 MNHNS, CDR2 SASEGT. There are 14 residues in the CDR3. V lost 10 bases and J lost 2; bases outside the gene matches: 8. CDR3 sequence (DNA): TGTGCCACCCTTATGGCGGGAGCCTACAATGAGCAGTTCTTC. This encodes CATLMAGAYNEQFF.

V and J are TRBV7-3 and TRBJ2-7, with D possibly matching TRBD2 (6 bases). The V gene's germline CDR1 is SGHTA and CDR2 FQGTGA. CDR3 length equals 15 residues. The germline V and J ends were trimmed by 2 bases and 1 base, with 12 bases remaining between them. CDR3 coding DNA: TGTGCCAGCAGCTTAGCCCGCGGGGATTCCTACGAGCAGTACTTC. Translation gives CASSLARGDSYEQYF. The entire variable domain, with the rest obtained from reference TRBV7-3 and TRBJ2-7, is as follows: GAGVSQTPSNKVTEKGKYVELRCDPISGHTALYWYRQSLGQGPEFLIYFQGTGAADDSGLPNDRFFAVRPEGSVSTLKIQRTERGDSAVYLCASSLARGDSYEQYFGPGTRLTVT.